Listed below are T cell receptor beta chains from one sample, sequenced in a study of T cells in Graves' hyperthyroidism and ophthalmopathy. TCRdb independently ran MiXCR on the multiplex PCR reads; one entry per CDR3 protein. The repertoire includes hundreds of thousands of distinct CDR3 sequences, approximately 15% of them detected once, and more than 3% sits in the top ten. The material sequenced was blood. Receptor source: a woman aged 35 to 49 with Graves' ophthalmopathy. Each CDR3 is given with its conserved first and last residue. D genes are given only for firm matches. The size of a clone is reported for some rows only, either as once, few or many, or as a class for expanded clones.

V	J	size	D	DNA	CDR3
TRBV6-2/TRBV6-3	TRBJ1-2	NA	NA	TGTGCCAGCATTTCCCCATCCTATGGCTACGCCTTC	CASISPSYGYAF
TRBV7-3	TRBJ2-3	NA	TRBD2	TGTGCCAGCAGCTTTAGCGGGGGGGCCACAGATACGCAGTATTTT	CASSFSGGATDTQYF
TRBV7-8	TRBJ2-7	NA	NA	TGTGCCAGCAGCTTAGGGAAAGGGGCTAACTCCTACGAGCAGTACTTC	CASSLGKGANSYEQYF
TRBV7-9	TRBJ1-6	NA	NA	TGTGCCAGCAGCTTGAAGGAGAATTCACCCCTCCACTTT	CASSLKENSPLHF
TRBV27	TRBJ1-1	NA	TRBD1	TGTGCCAGCAGTTTATCACAGGGGGCTTGGAACACTGAAGCTTTCTTT	CASSLSQGAWNTEAFF
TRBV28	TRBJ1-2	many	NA	TGTGCCAGCGGGGTTAGCGGGTATGGCTACACCTTC	CASGVSGYGYTF
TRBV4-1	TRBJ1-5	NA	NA	TGCGCCAGCAGGCCCGGAATTGCAGGAGGCAATCAGCCCCAGCATTTT	CASRPGIAGGNQPQHF
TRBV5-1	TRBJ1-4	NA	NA	TGCGCCAGCAGCTTGTCCGGGGATTTAGAAAAACTGTTTTTT	CASSLSGDLEKLFF
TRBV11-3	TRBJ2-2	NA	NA	TGTGCCAGCAGCCCGAGAGCGGGTGCGAACACCGGGGAGCTGTTTTTT	CASSPRAGANTGELFF
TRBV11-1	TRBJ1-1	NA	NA	TGTGCCAGCAGTTTATCAGGCCCGGATGTCACTGAAGCTTTCTTT	CASSLSGPDVTEAFF
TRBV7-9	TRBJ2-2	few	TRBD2	TGTGCCAGCAGCCAAAGAGCCGGGACTAGCGGAACAAGTAGCACCGGGGAGCTGTTTTTT	CASSQRAGTSGTSSTGELFF
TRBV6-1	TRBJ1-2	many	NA	TGTGCCAGCAGTTCAACGTACAGGGCTGGCTACACCTTC	CASSSTYRAGYTF
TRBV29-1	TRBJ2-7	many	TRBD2	TGCAGCGTTGCGGTGGGGCTAGCGGGAGGGCAAAACGAGCAGTACTTC	CSVAVGLAGGQNEQYF
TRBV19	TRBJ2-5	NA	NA	TGTGCCAGTAGTATAGATATTGACAGCACCCAGTACTTC	CASSIDIDSTQYF
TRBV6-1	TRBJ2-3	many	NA	TGTGCCAGCAGAGTTGATCAGGGAGACGGAGATACGCAGTATTTT	CASRVDQGDGDTQYF
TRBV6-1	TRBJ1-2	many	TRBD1	TGTGCCATACAAACGGACAGGCACTATGGCTACACCTTC	CAIQTDRHYGYTF
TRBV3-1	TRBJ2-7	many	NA	TGTGCCAGCAGCCAAGGCCAGGGCGAGACCTACGAGCAGTACTTC	CASSQGQGETYEQYF
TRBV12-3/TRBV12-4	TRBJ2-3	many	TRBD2	TGTGCCAGCAGTGTGACTAGCGGTTCCACAGATACGCAGTATTTT	CASSVTSGSTDTQYF
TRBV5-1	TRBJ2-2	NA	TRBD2	TGCGTCAGCAGCGTTGGGGGCTTACTAGCGGGGGTGAACACCGGGGAGCTGTTTTTT	CVSSVGGLLAGVNTGELFF
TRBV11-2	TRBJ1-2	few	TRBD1	TGTGCCAGCAGCCCACGACCACTTCGGACAGGGGATGGCTACACCTTC	CASSPRPLRTGDGYTF
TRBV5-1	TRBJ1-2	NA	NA	TGCGCCAGCAGCTTCGACACCCTGGGATATGGCTACACCTTC	CASSFDTLGYGYTF
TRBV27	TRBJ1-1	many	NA	TGTGCCAGCAGTTTATTAGGTTCGAACACTGAAGCTTTCTTT	CASSLLGSNTEAFF
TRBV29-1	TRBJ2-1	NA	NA	TGCAGCGTTGAATCAAACGATGAGCAGTTCTTC	CSVESNDEQFF
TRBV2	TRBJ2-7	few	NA	TGTGCCAGCGGGGCGGGTTTCTCCTACGAGCAGTACTTC	CASGAGFSYEQYF
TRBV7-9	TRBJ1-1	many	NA	TGTGCCAGCAGCTTAGATGGGGGTGGGAGCACTGAAGCTTTCTTT	CASSLDGGGSTEAFF
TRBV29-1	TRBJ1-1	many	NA	TGCAGCATCGGTCCTACCCAACCGGGGCCGGCAGGGACTGAAGCTTTCTTT	CSIGPTQPGPAGTEAFF
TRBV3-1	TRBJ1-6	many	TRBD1	TGTGCCAGCAGCCGACGGCGGATGACAGGGTTGTACTCACCCCTCCACTTT	CASSRRRMTGLYSPLHF
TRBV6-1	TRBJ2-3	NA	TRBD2	TGTGCCAGCAGCTCCACTAGCGGGGGGTTTCTCACAGATACGCAGTATTTT	CASSSTSGGFLTDTQYF
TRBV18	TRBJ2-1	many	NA	TGTGCCAGCTCTACGGCCGGCAATGAGCAGTTCTTC	CASSTAGNEQFF
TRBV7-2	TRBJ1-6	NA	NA	TGTGCCAGCAGCCTAGGGCTTTTGCCCCTCCACTTT	CASSLGLLPLHF
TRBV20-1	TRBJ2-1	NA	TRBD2	TGCAGTGCTAGAGGGACTAGCGGGGCCAGCTCCTACAATGAGCAGTTCTTC	CSARGTSGASSYNEQFF
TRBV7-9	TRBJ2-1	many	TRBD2	TGTGCCAGCAGCAAATGGGGGGGCTCCTACAATGAGCAGTTCTTC	CASSKWGGSYNEQFF
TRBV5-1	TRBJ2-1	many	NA	TGCGCCAGCAGCTTGGCCCAGGATGAGCAGTTCTTC	CASSLAQDEQFF
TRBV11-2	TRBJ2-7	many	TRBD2	TGTGCCAGCAGCTTAACAGCGGGAGGGAACGAGCAGTACTTC	CASSLTAGGNEQYF
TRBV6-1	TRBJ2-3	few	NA	TGTGCCAGCAGTGAAGCAGGGAGCACGCAGTATTTT	CASSEAGSTQYF
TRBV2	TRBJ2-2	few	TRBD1	TGTGCCAGCAACCGGGACAGGGTGATCGGGGAGCTGTTTTTT	CASNRDRVIGELFF
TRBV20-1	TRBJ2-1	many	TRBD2	TGCAGTGCTATCCGAACCCAAGCGGGGGGGTGGAATGAGCAGTTCTTC	CSAIRTQAGGWNEQFF
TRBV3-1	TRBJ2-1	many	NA	TGTGCCAGCAGCCAAGAGAGGCATTACGGATATGAGCAGTTCTTC	CASSQERHYGYEQFF
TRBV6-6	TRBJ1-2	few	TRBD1	TGTGCCAGCAGTTACGCCCCAGGGGGAGATGGCTACACCTTC	CASSYAPGGDGYTF
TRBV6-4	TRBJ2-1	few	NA	TGTGCCAGCAGTGAGGAGGAGTCCGTTAGCTCCTACAATGAGCAGTTCTTC	CASSEEESVSSYNEQFF
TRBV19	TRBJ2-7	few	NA	TGTGCCAGTAGTGTCCCAGGGGTCCTCTACGAGCAGTACTTC	CASSVPGVLYEQYF
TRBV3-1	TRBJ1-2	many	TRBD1	TGTGCCAGCAGCCCCGGGACAGGGCAAAGGAGCTATGGCTACACCTTC	CASSPGTGQRSYGYTF
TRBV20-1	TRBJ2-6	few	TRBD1	TGCAGTGCTATAAAACAGGGGGCGGTGGGGGCCAACGTCCTGACTTTC	CSAIKQGAVGANVLTF
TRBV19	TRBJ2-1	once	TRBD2	TGTGCCAGTAGTTTCCCCAAGCGGGATCGGCACAATGAGCAGTTCTTC	CASSFPKRDRHNEQFF
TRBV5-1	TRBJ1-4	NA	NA	TGCGCCAGCAGCTTCACGGCAACTAATGAAAAACTGTTTTTT	CASSFTATNEKLFF
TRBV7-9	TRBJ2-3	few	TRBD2	TGTGCCAGCAGCTTCCCAGGGGTGGCTAGCGGGAGGACAGATACGCAGTATTTT	CASSFPGVASGRTDTQYF
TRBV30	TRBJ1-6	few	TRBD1	TGTGCCTGGAGTGCCAGGACAGGGAATTCACCCCTCCACTTT	CAWSARTGNSPLHF
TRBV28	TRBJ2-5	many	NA	TGTGCCAGCAGTTTAACAGGGCACCAAGAGACCCAGTACTTC	CASSLTGHQETQYF
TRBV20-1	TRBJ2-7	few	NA	TGCAGTGCTAGACCCCGATTGGGGTCCTACGAGCAGTACTTC	CSARPRLGSYEQYF
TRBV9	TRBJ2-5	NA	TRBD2	TGTGCCAGCAGCGTAGGGCTAGCGGGGGAACCGTACCAAGAGACCCAGTACTTC	CASSVGLAGEPYQETQYF
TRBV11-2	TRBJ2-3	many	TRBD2	TGTGCCAGCAGCTTAGCCCTAGCGGTTCGCACAGATACGCAGTATTTT	CASSLALAVRTDTQYF
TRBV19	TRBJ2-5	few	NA	TGTGCCAGTAGTATAGTCGGGGGCTCTCAAGAAACCCAGTACTTC	CASSIVGGSQETQYF
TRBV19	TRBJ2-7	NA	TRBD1	TGTGCCAGTGCCCCCGGGACAGGGGGACGCGAGCAGTACTTC	CASAPGTGGREQYF